This T cell receptor (beta chain) was sequenced for a study of HIV-infected patients and healthy controls. Study outcomes and limitations: Mean usage of eight alpha and eight beta V genes differed significantly in HIV-infected patients versus controls. Healthy controls shared more CDR3 sequences between individuals than HIV-infected patients did. MAIT alpha-chain CDR3s were frequent in healthy controls, depleted in HIV+. No HLA typing of donors was done in this study.

V lost 4 bases and J lost 6, with 13 bases in between. CDR3 size: 13 residues. From germline, CDR1 is SGHNT and CDR2 YYREEE (reference sequence). Whole blood was used without fractionation, so all unsorted peripheral T cells were included. To note about this clonotype: Its specificity is unknown.

Alpha and beta constant-region primers primed reverse transcription of about 0.5 ug RNA. Separate chain-specific third strand synthesis with multiplexing indices produced the alpha and beta libraries. TCRdb ran MiXCR on the 5' RACE reads and lists one entry per CDR3 protein. Here the sample spans around 20,000 distinct CDR3 sequences, 9% to 15% being singletons. This rearrangement joins TRBV5-4 to TRBJ1-1, with D perhaps TRBD1 (6 bases). This TCR derives from an adult in good health. The sequenced material came from blood. CDR3 sequence (DNA): TGTGCCAGCAGCCATGACAGGTCTGCTGAAGCTTTCTTT. Protein product: CASSHDRSAEAFF.